Listed below are T cell receptor beta chains from one sample, sequenced in a study of T-cell reconstitution after alpha-beta-depleted transplantation in children. TCRdb called the PCR reads again in MiXCR, with one record for every CDR3 protein. This sample has just over 950,000 distinct CDR3 sequences, with about 26% found just once. Specimen: PBMCs, mostly from graft donor cells, collected 360 days after TCRalphabeta/CD19-depleted stem cell transplant. Receptors originate from a boy in the first two years of life who had a stem cell transplant for SCID, so the T cells may come from the graft donor. Both conserved end residues are part of each CDR3. Each record gives: clone size, J gene, V gene, D gene, CDR3 protein, CDR3 DNA. D genes are given only for firm matches. Clone size, where shown, is once, few, many, or a class for clones that have expanded.

few	TRBJ2-3	TRBV11-2	-	CASSPGGWGTDTQYF	TGTGCCAGCAGCCCCGGGGGATGGGGGACAGATACGCAGTATTTT
few	TRBJ2-1	TRBV28	TRBD2	CASSFRPSGGGNEQFF	TGTGCCAGCAGTTTTAGGCCTAGCGGGGGAGGCAATGAGCAGTTCTTC
few	TRBJ2-3	TRBV5-1	-	CASSFQGTTDTQYF	TGCGCCAGCAGCTTCCAGGGAACCACAGATACGCAGTATTTT
few	TRBJ1-1	TRBV7-3	-	CASSLTDRPGEAFF	TGTGCCAGCAGCTTAACTGATCGCCCGGGAGAAGCTTTCTTT
-	TRBJ1-6	TRBV12-3/TRBV12-4	TRBD1	CASRPTGGNSPLHF	TGTGCCAGCAGACCAACAGGGGGGAATTCACCCCTCCACTTT
-	TRBJ1-1	TRBV20-1	TRBD1	CSAQDRGRTEAFF	TGCAGTGCACAGGACAGGGGGCGGACTGAAGCTTTCTTT
-	TRBJ2-3	TRBV5-1	-	CASSLALNTDTQYF	TGCGCCAGCAGCTTAGCTCTGAACACAGATACGCAGTATTTT
-	TRBJ2-7	TRBV5-1	-	CASSSRYLPYEQYF	TGCGCCAGCAGCTCTAGATATCTACCCTACGAGCAGTACTTC
-	TRBJ1-5	TRBV10-3	-	CAISGTKFMSQPKHF	TGTGCCATCAGCGGGACAAAATTTATGAGTCAGCCCAAGCATTTT
-	TRBJ2-7	TRBV5-1	-	CASSFQIPSSYEQYF	TGCGCCAGCAGCTTTCAGATACCGAGCTCCTACGAGCAGTACTTC
few	TRBJ2-2	TRBV4-2	-	CASSQGAERNTGELFF	TGTGCCAGCAGCCAAGGGGCCGAGAGAAACACCGGGGAGCTGTTTTTT
-	TRBJ1-1	TRBV5-1	TRBD1	CASSTERQGPNTEAFF	TGCGCCAGCAGCACGGAAAGACAGGGGCCGAACACTGAAGCTTTCTTT
once	TRBJ2-5	TRBV20-1	-	CSASVPSQETQYF	TGCAGTGCTAGCGTACCGAGCCAAGAGACCCAGTACTTC
-	TRBJ1-3	TRBV18	-	CASSPLSASNSGNTIYF	TGTGCCAGCTCACCACTCTCGGCCAGCAACTCTGGAAACACCATATATTTT
-	TRBJ2-7	TRBV27	TRBD2	CASSPRPNSRGGLEQYF	TGTGCCAGCAGTCCTAGACCCAATTCCCGGGGAGGGCTCGAGCAGTACTTC
-	TRBJ2-7	TRBV28	-	CATGISYEQYF	TGTGCCACAGGGATTTCCTACGAGCAGTACTTC
few	TRBJ2-5	TRBV2	TRBD1	CASRPGGETQYF	TGTGCCAGCAGGCCAGGGGGAGAGACCCAGTACTTC
-	TRBJ1-5	TRBV20-1	-	CSARGGSSNQPQHF	TGCAGTGCTAGAGGGGGTTCAAGCAATCAGCCCCAGCATTTT
once	TRBJ2-1	TRBV7-7	-	CASSLVEGSSYNEQFF	TGTGCCAGCAGCTTAGTTGAAGGGAGCTCCTACAATGAGCAGTTCTTC
-	TRBJ2-7	TRBV7-8	TRBD2	CASSLGLTSGRVLQYF	TGTGCCAGCAGCTTAGGCTTGACTAGCGGGAGAGTTTTGCAGTACTTC
-	TRBJ1-2	TRBV28	TRBD1	CASPRQGRTGYTF	TGTGCCAGCCCAAGACAGGGGAGAACTGGCTACACCTTC
few	TRBJ1-2	TRBV12-3/TRBV12-4	TRBD1	CASRLQGTHGYTF	TGTGCCAGCAGGTTACAGGGGACCCATGGCTACACCTTC
-	TRBJ2-7	TRBV12-3/TRBV12-4	TRBD1	CASSTDRVEEKGPYEQYF	TGTGCCAGCAGTACCGACAGGGTAGAGGAGAAGGGCCCCTACGAGCAGTACTTC
-	TRBJ2-1	TRBV9	-	CASSVAAAARSNEQFF	TGTGCCAGCAGCGTAGCTGCGGCCGCCCGAAGCAATGAGCAGTTCTTC
-	TRBJ2-7	TRBV4-2	-	CASSPTGKGYEQYF	TGTGCCAGCAGCCCAACAGGGAAGGGCTACGAGCAGTACTTC
-	TRBJ2-5	TRBV7-3	-	CASSLTGGRWETQYF	TGTGCCAGCAGCTTAACGGGGGGCCGATGGGAGACCCAGTACTTC
-	TRBJ2-3	TRBV10-1	TRBD2	CASSETSGVRTDTQYF	TGCGCCAGCAGTGAGACCAGCGGGGTCCGCACAGATACGCAGTATTTT
-	TRBJ2-3	TRBV11-2	TRBD2	CASSPLAGTYTDTQYF	TGTGCCAGCAGCCCCCTAGCGGGGACCTACACAGATACGCAGTATTTT
few	TRBJ1-1	TRBV12-3/TRBV12-4	TRBD1	CASSFSAGGTEAFF	TGTGCCAGCAGTTTTAGTGCAGGGGGCACTGAAGCTTTCTTT
few	TRBJ2-1	TRBV7-9	TRBD1	CASSAPGQGAYEQFF	TGTGCCAGCAGCGCACCGGGACAGGGGGCCTATGAGCAGTTCTTC
-	TRBJ2-2	TRBV6-1	-	CASSPLDRLHTGELFF	TGTGCCAGCAGTCCCTTGGACAGACTCCACACCGGGGAGCTGTTTTTT
-	TRBJ2-7	TRBV15	TRBD2	CATSSQRGLVVRQYF	TGTGCCACCAGCAGCCAACGCGGACTAGTGGTACGGCAGTACTTC
few	TRBJ2-3	TRBV7-9	-	CASSSRWGGNTDTQYF	TGTGCCAGCAGCTCTCGTTGGGGCGGGAACACAGATACGCAGTATTTT
-	TRBJ2-1	TRBV24-1	-	CATSDLPPHNEQFF	TGTGCCACCAGTGATCTACCCCCGCACAATGAGCAGTTCTTC
-	TRBJ2-5	TRBV2	-	CASSRQLAETQYF	TGTGCCAGCAGTAGGCAACTGGCCGAGACCCAGTACTTC
-	TRBJ1-2	TRBV5-4	-	CASSLQGPFYGYTF	TGTGCCAGCAGCTTGCAGGGGCCATTCTATGGCTACACCTTC
few	TRBJ2-6	TRBV6-4	-	CASSEIPGANVLTF	TGTGCCAGCAGTGAAATTCCTGGGGCCAACGTCCTGACTTTC
few	TRBJ2-1	TRBV12-3/TRBV12-4	-	CASSKLPRGQAYYNEQFF	TGTGCCAGCAGCAAACTCCCCCGGGGGCAGGCCTACTACAATGAGCAGTTCTTC
few	TRBJ2-5	TRBV7-2	-	CASSLWIKSWGETQYF	TGTGCCAGCAGCTTGTGGATAAAATCCTGGGGGGAGACCCAGTACTTC
-	TRBJ2-5	TRBV7-6	-	CASSFQRETQYF	TGTGCCAGCAGCTTCCAGCGGGAGACCCAGTACTTC